This TCR beta chain was retrieved from a study of blood T cell repertoires in COVID-19. Study-level background: Acute and convalescent COVID-19 samples came from the United States, Italy and Spain. T cells, B-cell-depleted T cells, or PBMCs supplied cDNA or gDNA.

In the authors' methods: By means of reference gene primer amplification, nucleated cell counts were estimated. The repertoire was sequenced with immunoSEQ multiplex PCR; TCRdb's copy has only in-frame clones and lacks some. V and J calls plus clone size are reproduced from that table; the DNA served to infer D and trimming. In the table there are roughly 200,000 clones, 80% to 90% of which are singletons. Germline assignment: CDR1 SEHNR and CDR2 FQNEAQ (reference sequence). V lost 2 bases to trimming and J lost 9 bases; unmatched junction nucleotides: 10. The CDR3 is 15 amino acids. The source of this sequence is a human donor with active or convalescent COVID-19. The donor label of this sample is uncertain. The chain couples TRBV7-9 to TRBJ2-5, with TRBD2 matching over 9 bases. The sequenced material came from peripheral blood. CDR3 in amino acids: CASSLLTSGPKAQYF. DNA for the CDR3: TGTGCCAGCAGCTTACTCACTAGCGGGCCTAAAGCCCAGTACTTC. The complete variable domain, with remaining parts taken from reference TRBV7-9 and TRBJ2-5, reads DTGVSQNPRHKITKRGQNVTFRCDPISEHNRLYWYRQTLGQGPEFLTYFQNEAQLEKSRLLSDRFSAERPKGSFSTLEIQRTEQGDSAMYLCASSLLTSGPKAQYFGPGTRLLVL.